This T cell receptor beta chain is from a study of shared clonotypes between healthy human individuals. Study-level findings and limits: Compared with memory subsets, naive subsets generally had larger estimated richness.

This clone was recorded a few times. Its antigen is unidentified. Assay execution took place at the deep level. Data came from immunoSEQ multiplex PCR; TCRdb stores just in-frame clones and leaves some out. Of almost 750,000 clones in the sample, 55% to 75% were seen once. The sample comprised memory CD4+ T cells sorted from blood. The subset denotes: CD45RA-negative fraction. This receptor was obtained from a woman younger than 45 in good health.

CDR3 nucleotide sequence: TGTGCCAGCAGCCCGGATACAGGGATGAACACTGAAGCTTTCTTT. As protein: CASSPDTGMNTEAFF. The chain recombines TRBV7-9 with TRBJ1-1; D may be TRBD1 (6 bases). V lost 5 bases and J 0 bases, leaving 13 bases between the germline ends. Germline V gene sequence: CDR1 SEHNR, CDR2 FQNEAQ (reference sequence). There are 15 residues in the CDR3.